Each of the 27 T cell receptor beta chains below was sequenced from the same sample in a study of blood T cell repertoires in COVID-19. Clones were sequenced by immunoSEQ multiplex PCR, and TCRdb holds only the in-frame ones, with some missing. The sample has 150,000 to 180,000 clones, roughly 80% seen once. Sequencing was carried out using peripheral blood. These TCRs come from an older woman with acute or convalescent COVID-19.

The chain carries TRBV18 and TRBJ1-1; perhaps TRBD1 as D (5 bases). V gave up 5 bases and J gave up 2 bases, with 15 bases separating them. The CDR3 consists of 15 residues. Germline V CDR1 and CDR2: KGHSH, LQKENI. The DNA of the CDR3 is TGTGCCAGCTCATCTCCTGATACAGGAAACACTGAAGCTTTCTTT. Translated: CASSSPDTGNTEAFF.

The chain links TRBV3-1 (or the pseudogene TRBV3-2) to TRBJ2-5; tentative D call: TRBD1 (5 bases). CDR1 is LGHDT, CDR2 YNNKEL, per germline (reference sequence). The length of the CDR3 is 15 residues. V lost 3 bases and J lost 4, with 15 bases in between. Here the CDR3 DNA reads TGTGCCAGCAGCCAGGTTAAGGGGTTTTCAGAGACCCAGTACTTC. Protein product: CASSQVKGFSETQYF.

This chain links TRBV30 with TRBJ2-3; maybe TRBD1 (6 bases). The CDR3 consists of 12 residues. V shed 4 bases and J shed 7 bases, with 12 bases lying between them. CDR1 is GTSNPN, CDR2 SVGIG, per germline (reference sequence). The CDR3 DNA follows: TGTGCCTGGACCCAAACAGGGAATACGCAGTATTTT. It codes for CAWTQTGNTQYF.

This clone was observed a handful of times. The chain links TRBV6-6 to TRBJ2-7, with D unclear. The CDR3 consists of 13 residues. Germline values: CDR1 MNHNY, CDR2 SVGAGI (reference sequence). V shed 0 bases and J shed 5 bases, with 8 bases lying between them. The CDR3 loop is CASSYSVAHEQYV. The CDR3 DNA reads TGTGCCAGCAGTTACTCGGTGGCCCACGAGCAGTACGTC.

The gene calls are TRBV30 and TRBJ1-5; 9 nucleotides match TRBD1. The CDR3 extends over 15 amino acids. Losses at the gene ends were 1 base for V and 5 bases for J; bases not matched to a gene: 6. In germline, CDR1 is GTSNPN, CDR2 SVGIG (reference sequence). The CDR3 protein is CAWSGGTGWDQPQHF. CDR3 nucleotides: TGTGCCTGGAGTGGAGGGACAGGGTGGGATCAGCCCCAGCATTTT.

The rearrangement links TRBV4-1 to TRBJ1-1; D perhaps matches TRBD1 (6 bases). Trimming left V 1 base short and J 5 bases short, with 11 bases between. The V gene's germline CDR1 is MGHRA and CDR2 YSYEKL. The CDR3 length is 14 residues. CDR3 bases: TGCGCCAGCAGCCAAGCGGGGGGCCTTACTGAAGCTTTCTTT. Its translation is CASSQAGGLTEAFF.

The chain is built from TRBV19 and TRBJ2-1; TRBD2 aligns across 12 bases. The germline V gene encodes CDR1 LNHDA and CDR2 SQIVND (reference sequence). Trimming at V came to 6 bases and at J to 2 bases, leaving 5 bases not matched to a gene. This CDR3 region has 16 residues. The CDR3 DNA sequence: TGTGCCAGTAGATCGTCTAGCGGGGGGGCCTACAATGAGCAGTTCTTC. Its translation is CASRSSSGGAYNEQFF.

The CDR3, as DNA: TGTGCCAGCAGCTTAACAACGGGGGGGCGCGAGCAGTTCTTC. Protein sequence: CASSLTTGGREQFF. The rearrangement joins TRBV11-2 to TRBJ2-1; TRBD2 aligns across 8 bases. This CDR3 is built from 14 residues. V lost 2 bases and J lost 10; bases outside the gene matches: 7. Germline CDR1 and CDR2: SGHAT and FQNNGV.

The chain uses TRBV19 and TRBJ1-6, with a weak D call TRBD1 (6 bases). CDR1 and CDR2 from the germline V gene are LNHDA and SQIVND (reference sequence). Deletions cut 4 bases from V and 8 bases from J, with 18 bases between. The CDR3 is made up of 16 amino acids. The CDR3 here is CASSKNRASVDSPLHF. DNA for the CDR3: TGTGCCAGTAGTAAGAACAGGGCGTCCGTAGATTCACCCCTCCACTTT.

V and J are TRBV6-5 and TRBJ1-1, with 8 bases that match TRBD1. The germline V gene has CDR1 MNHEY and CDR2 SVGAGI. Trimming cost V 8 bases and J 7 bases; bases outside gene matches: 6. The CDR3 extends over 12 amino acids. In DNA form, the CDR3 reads TGTGCCAGCGGACAGGGAAAAATTGAAGCTTTCTTT. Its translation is CASGQGKIEAFF.

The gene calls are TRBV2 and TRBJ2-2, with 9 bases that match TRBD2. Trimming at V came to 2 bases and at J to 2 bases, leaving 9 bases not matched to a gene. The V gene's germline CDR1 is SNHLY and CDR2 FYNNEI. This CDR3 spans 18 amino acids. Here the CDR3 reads CASSERRAGGPNTGELFF. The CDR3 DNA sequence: TGTGCCAGCAGTGAACGCAGAGCGGGGGGTCCTAACACCGGGGAGCTGTTTTTT.

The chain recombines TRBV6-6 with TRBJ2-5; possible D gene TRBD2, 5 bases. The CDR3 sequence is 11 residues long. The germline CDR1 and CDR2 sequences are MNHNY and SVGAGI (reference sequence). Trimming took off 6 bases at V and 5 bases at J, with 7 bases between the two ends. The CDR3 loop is CASRGVETQYF. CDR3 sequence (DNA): TGTGCCAGCAGGGGAGTGGAGACCCAGTACTTC.

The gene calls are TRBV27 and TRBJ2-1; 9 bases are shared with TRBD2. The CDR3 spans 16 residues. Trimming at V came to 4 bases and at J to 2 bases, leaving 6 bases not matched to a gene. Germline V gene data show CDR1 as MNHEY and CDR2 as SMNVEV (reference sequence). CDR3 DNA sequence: TGTGCCAGCAGTTCTCCCAGCGGGGGGACCTACAATGAGCAGTTCTTC. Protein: CASSSPSGGTYNEQFF.

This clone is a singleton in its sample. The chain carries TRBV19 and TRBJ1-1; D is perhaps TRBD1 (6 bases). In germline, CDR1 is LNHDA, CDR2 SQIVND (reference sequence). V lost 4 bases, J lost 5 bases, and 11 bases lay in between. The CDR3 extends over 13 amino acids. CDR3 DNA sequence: TGTGCCAGTAGTACACAGGGAAGTACTGAAGCTTTCTTT. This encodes CASSTQGSTEAFF.

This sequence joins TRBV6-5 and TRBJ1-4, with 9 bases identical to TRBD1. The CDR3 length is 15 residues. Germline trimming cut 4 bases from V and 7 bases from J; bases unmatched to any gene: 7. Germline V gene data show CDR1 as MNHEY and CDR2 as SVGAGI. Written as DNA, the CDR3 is TGTGCCAGCAGTTCCCACAGGGGGCTCGGTGAAAAACTGTTTTTT. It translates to CASSSHRGLGEKLFF.

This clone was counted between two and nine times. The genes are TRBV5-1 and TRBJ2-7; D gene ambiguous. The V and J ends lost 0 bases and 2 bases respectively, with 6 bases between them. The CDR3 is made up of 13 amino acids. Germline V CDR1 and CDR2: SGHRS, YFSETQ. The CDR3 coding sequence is TGCGCCAGCAGCTTGGACTACACCTACGAGCAGTACTTC. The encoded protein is CASSLDYTYEQYF. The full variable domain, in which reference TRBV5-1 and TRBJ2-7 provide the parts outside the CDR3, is KAGVTQTPRYLIKTRGQQVTLSCSPISGHRSVSWYQQTPGQGLQFLFEYFSETQRNKGNFPGRFSGRQFSNSRSEMNVSTLELGDSALYLCASSLDYTYEQYFGPGTRLTVT.

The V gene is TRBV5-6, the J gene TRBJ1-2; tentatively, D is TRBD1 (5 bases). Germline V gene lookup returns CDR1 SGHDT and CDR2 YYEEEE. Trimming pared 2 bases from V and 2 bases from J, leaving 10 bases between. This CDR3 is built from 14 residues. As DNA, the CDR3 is TGTGCCAGCAGCTTTAGTCGGGGGAACTATGGCTACACCTTC. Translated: CASSFSRGNYGYTF.

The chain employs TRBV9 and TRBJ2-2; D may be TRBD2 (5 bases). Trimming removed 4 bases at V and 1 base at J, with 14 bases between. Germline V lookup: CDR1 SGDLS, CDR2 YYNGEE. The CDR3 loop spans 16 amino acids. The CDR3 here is CASSPGWTGNTGELFF. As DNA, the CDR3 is TGTGCCAGCAGCCCGGGGTGGACGGGGAACACCGGGGAGCTGTTTTTT.

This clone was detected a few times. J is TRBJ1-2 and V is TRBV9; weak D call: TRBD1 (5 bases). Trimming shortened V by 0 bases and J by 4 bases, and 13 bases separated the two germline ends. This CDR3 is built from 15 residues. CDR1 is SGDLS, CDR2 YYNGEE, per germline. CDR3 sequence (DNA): TGTGCCAGCAGCGTAGACCCGGACAAAATCTATGGCTACACCTTC. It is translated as CASSVDPDKIYGYTF.

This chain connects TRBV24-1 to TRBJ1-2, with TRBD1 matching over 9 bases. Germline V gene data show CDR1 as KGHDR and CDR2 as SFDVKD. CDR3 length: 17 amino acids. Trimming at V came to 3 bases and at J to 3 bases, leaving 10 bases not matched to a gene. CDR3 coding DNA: TGTGCCACCAGTGATGGAGGGACAGGGTTGGGTGACTATGGCTACACCTTC. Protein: CATSDGGTGLGDYGYTF.

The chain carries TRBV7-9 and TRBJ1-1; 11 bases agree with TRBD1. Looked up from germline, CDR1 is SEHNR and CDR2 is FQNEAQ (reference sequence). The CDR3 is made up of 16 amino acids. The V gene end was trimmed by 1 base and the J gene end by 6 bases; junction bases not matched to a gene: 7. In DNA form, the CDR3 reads TGTGCCAGCAGCTTAGTCAGGGGGACAGGGGGGCCTGAAGCTTTCTTT. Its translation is CASSLVRGTGGPEAFF.

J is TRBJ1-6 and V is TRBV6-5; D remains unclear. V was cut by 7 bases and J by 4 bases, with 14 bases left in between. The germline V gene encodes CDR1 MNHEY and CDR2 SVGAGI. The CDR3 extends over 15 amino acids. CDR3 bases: TGTGCCAGCACTAGAAACCCCCTTTATAATTCACCCCTCCACTTT. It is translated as CASTRNPLYNSPLHF.

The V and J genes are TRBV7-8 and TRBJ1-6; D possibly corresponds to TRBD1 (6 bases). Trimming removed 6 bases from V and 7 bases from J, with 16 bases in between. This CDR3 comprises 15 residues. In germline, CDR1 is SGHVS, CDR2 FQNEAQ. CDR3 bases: TGTGCCAGCAGTGGACAGCTGTCGAGGAATTCACCCCTCCACTTT. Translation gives CASSGQLSRNSPLHF. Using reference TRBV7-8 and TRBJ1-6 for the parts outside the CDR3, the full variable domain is GAGVSQSPRYKVAKRGQDVALRCDPISGHVSLFWYQQALGQGPEFLTYFQNEAQLDKSGLPSDRFFAERPEGSVSTLKIQRTQQEDSAVYLCASSGQLSRNSPLHFGNGTRLTVT.

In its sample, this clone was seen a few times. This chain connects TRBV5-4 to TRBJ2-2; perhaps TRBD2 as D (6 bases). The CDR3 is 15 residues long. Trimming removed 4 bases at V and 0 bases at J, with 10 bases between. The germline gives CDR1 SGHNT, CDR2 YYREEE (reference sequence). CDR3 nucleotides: TGTGCCAGCAGCACGGGACTGACGAACACCGGGGAGCTGTTTTTT. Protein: CASSTGLTNTGELFF.

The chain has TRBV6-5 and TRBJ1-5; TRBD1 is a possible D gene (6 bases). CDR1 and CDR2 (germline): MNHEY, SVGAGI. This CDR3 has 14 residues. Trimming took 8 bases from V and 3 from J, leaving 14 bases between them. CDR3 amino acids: CASDPGQNNQPQHF. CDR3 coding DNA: TGTGCCAGCGATCCCGGACAGAACAATCAGCCCCAGCATTTT.

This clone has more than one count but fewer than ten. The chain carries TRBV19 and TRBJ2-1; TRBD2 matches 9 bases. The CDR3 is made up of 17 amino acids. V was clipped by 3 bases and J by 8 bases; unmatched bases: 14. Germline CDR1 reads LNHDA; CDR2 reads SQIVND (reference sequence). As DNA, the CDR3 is TGTGCCAGTAGTATTAGAGATGGGCGGGGGGGCCCGGATGAGCAGTTCTTC. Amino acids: CASSIRDGRGGPDEQFF.

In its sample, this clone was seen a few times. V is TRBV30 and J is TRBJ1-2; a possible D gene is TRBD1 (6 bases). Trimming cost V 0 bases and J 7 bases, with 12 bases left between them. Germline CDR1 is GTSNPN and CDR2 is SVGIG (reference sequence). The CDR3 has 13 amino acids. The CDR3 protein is CAWSVSLGAGYTF. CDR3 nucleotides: TGTGCCTGGAGTGTATCCCTGGGGGCTGGCTACACCTTC.